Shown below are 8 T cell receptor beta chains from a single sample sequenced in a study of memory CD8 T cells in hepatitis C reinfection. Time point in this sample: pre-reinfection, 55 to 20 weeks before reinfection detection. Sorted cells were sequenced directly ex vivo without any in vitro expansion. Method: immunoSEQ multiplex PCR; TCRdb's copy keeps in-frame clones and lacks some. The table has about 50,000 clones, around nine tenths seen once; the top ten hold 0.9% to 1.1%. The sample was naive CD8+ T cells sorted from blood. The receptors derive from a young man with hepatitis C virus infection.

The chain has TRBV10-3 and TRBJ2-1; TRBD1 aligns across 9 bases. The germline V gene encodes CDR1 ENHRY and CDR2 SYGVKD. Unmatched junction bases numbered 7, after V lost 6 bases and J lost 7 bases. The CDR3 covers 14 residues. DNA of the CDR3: TGTGCCATCAGCGTGGGACAGGGAGGGAATGAGCAGTTCTTC. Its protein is CAISVGQGGNEQFF.

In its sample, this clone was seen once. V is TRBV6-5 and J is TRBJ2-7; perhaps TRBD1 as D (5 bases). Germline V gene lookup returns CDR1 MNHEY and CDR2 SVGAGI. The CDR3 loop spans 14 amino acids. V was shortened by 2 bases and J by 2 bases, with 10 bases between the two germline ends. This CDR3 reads CASSYTAGPYEQYF. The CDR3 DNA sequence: TGTGCCAGCAGTTACACGGCAGGGCCCTACGAGCAGTACTTC.

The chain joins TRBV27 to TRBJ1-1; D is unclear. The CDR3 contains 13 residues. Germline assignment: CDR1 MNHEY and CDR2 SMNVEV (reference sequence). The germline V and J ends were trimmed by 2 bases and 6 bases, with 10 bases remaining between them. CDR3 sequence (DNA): TGTGCCAGCAGTTTACTTTTATCTGCTGAAGCTTTCTTT. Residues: CASSLLLSAEAFF.

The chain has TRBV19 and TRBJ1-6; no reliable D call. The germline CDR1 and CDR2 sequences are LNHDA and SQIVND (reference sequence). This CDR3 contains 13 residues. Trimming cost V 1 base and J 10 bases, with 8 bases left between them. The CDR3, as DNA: TGTGCCAGTAGTATAGGCGGGGAATCACCCCTCCACTTT. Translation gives CASSIGGESPLHF.

The CDR3 spells CASSLFLVPPTGELFF. The DNA of the CDR3 is TGTGCCAGCAGTTTATTCCTAGTACCCCCCACCGGGGAGCTGTTTTTT. The chain combines TRBV28 with TRBJ2-2; no clear D. The V and J ends lost 1 base and 4 bases respectively, with 13 bases between them. Germline V CDR1 and CDR2: MDHEN, SYDVKM. This CDR3 is built from 16 residues.

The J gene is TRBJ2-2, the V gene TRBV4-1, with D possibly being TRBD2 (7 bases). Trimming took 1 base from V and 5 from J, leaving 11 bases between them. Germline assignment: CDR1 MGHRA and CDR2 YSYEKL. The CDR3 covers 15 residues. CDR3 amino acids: CASSQVRGGTGELFF. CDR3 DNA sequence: TGCGCCAGCAGCCAAGTGAGGGGGGGAACCGGGGAGCTGTTTTTT.

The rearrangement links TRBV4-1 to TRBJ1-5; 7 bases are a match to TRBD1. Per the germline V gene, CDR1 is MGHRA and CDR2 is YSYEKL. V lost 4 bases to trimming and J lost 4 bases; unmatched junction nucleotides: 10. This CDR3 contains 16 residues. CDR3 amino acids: CASSPVRQGANQPQHF. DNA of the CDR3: TGCGCCAGCAGCCCAGTCAGACAGGGAGCAAATCAGCCCCAGCATTTT.

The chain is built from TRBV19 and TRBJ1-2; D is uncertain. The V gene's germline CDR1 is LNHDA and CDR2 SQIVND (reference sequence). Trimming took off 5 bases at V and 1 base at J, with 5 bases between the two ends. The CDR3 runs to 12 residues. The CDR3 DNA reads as TGTGCCAGTAGTCGGGTTAACTATGGCTACACCTTC. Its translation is CASSRVNYGYTF.